This TCR beta chain was captured by sequencing in a study of breast tumors, draining lymph nodes, adjacent tissues. Points from the study as a whole: Tumors had less TCR diversity than lymph nodes, more than nontumor tissue. Data fit most tumor T cells coming from lymph node, expanding in tumor. Tumor T cell lymph node origin was a supported hypothesis, not proven.

Germline V gene lookup returns CDR1 DFQATT and CDR2 SNEGSKA (reference sequence). CDR3 size: 12 residues. The V and J ends lost 3 bases and 2 bases respectively, with 8 bases between them. TCRdb reprocessed the multiplex PCR reads with MiXCR, giving one entry per CDR3 protein. The sample has over 150,000 distinct CDR3 sequences, approximately 31% seen once. This clonotype showed up many times. Antigen: not known. Breast cancer patients provided tissue from their axillary draining lymph nodes. V is TRBV20-1 and J is TRBJ2-7; no clear D gene. This receptor was taken from a female donor with breast cancer. Some clones in this sample may be carry-over from other donors' samples. Source material: axillary lymph node tissue. CDR3 loop: CSARISPYEQYF. For the CDR3, the DNA is TGCAGTGCTAGGATCAGTCCCTACGAGCAGTACTTC.